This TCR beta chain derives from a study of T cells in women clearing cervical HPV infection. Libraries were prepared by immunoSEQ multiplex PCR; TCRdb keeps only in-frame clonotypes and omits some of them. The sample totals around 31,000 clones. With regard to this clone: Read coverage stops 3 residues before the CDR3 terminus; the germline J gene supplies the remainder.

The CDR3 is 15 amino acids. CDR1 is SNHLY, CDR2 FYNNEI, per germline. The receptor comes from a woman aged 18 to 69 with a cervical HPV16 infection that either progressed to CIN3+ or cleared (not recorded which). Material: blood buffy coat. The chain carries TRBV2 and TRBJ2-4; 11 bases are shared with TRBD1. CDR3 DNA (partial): TGTGCCAGCAGTGGGACAGGGGGCAGAGGATATGGT. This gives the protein CASSGTGGRGYG. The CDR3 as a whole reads CASSGTGGRGYGQYF.